This entry lists 31 T cell receptor beta chains sequenced from one sample in a study of radiation and T cells in renal cell carcinoma. Time point indicated: baseline pretreatment blood. This sample's treatment: 15 Gy SBRT to primary tumor, nephrectomy 4 weeks later. Profiled with immunoSEQ multiplex PCR; TCRdb holds only in-frame clones, not every one. The table includes 130,000 to 150,000 clones, around nine tenths detected once. Material: blood, obtained from a patient whose treatment included radiotherapy and nephrectomy. The receptor set was obtained from a woman in her forties or fifties with renal cell carcinoma.

This clone was detected only once. CDR3 nucleotides: TGTGCCAGCAGCTCGTACACTGAAGCTTTCTTT. It translates to CASSSYTEAFF. J is TRBJ1-1 and V is TRBV5-4; D remains ambiguous. The CDR3 is made up of 11 amino acids. V lost 3 bases to trimming and J lost 3 bases, with 3 bases between them. Germline lookup yields CDR1 SGHNT and CDR2 YYREEE (reference sequence).

The chain links TRBV30 to TRBJ2-3; TRBD2 matches 8 bases. The junction had 9 bases not matched to a gene; V was cut back by 3 bases and J by 4 bases. Germline V CDR1 and CDR2: GTSNPN, SVGIG (reference sequence). This CDR3 region has 15 residues. In DNA form, the CDR3 reads TGTGCCTGGAGCCCGGGACTAGAGGTATCAGATACGCAGTATTTT. It specifies CAWSPGLEVSDTQYF.

The genes are TRBV6-1 and TRBJ2-7, with 7 positions matching TRBD1. The CDR3 has 14 amino acids. The V segment lost 7 bases and the J segment 2 bases; nucleotides outside the gene matches: 8. Germline V CDR1 and CDR2: MNHNS, SASEGT. The chain's CDR3 is CASKGQINTYEQYF. CDR3 nucleotides: TGTGCCAGCAAGGGACAGATTAACACCTACGAGCAGTACTTC.

The CDR3 loop is CASSPKAPGAGELFF. CDR3 bases: TGTGCCAGCAGCCCCAAGGCTCCCGGGGCCGGGGAGCTGTTTTTT. The V gene is TRBV7-8, the J gene TRBJ2-2, with TRBD2 as a possible D gene (5 bases). Germline V gene lookup returns CDR1 SGHVS and CDR2 FQNEAQ. V was cut by 5 bases and J by 6 bases, with 16 bases left in between. The CDR3 is 15 residues long.

The chain uses TRBV6-5 and TRBJ2-7, with a weak D call TRBD1 (6 bases). V gave up 6 bases and J gave up 2 bases, with 14 bases separating them. Germline V lookup: CDR1 MNHEY, CDR2 SVGAGI. The CDR3 spans 14 residues. The CDR3 reads CASSPRTDTYEQYF. The CDR3 DNA sequence: TGTGCCAGCAGCCCCCGGACAGACACCTACGAGCAGTACTTC.

The chain couples TRBV28 to TRBJ2-2; TRBD1 aligns across 7 bases. CDR1 MDHEN and CDR2 SYDVKM come from the germline V gene. V lost 8 bases, J lost 1 base, and 1 base stayed unmatched. The CDR3 has 13 residues. CDR3 coding DNA: TGTGCCAGCTGGGACAGGAACACCGGGGAGCTGTTTTTT. This gives the protein CASWDRNTGELFF.

This sequence joins TRBV7-9 and TRBJ2-2, with 8 bases that match TRBD1. Trimming took 4 bases from V and 3 from J; bases not matched to a gene: 4. Per the germline V gene, CDR1 is SEHNR and CDR2 is FQNEAQ (reference sequence). This CDR3 contains 15 residues. CDR3 nucleotides: TGTGCCAGCAGCTCCTGGACAGGGCACACCGGGGAGCTGTTTTTT. It yields the protein CASSSWTGHTGELFF.

The chain combines TRBV5-1 with TRBJ1-2; D remains unclear. Trimming took off 5 bases at V and 5 bases at J, with 16 bases between the two ends. Germline V gives CDR1 SGHRS, CDR2 YFSETQ. There are 14 residues in the CDR3. CDR3 DNA: TGCGCCAGCAGTTCAGGCCTCGACTGGTATGGCTACACCTTC. Translating it yields CASSSGLDWYGYTF.

The rearrangement links TRBV5-1 to TRBJ2-5; 7 bases match TRBD1. Germline V CDR1 and CDR2: SGHRS, YFSETQ. J gave up 1 base and V 2 bases, and 5 bases lay outside the gene matches. This CDR3 contains 15 residues. CDR3 sequence reads: CASSFAQGVQETQYF. CDR3 nucleotides: TGCGCCAGCAGCTTCGCGCAGGGGGTCCAAGAGACCCAGTACTTC.

The CDR3: CASSQEWATNYGYTF. The CDR3 DNA is TGCGCCAGCAGCCAAGAATGGGCGACTAACTATGGCTACACCTTC. The rearrangement joins TRBV4-3 to TRBJ1-2; no reliable D call. CDR3 length: 15 residues. Germline CDR1 reads LGHNA; CDR2 reads YSLEER. Trimming removed 0 bases from V and 0 bases from J, with 8 bases in between.

This rearrangement joins TRBV6-1 to TRBJ1-3; D not resolved. This CDR3 has 15 residues. V was pared by 0 bases and J by 2 bases, with 8 bases between. Germline CDR1 and CDR2: MNHNS and SASEGT. CDR3 amino acids: CASSEAGGAGNTIYF. The CDR3 nucleotides read TGTGCCAGCAGTGAAGCTGGCGGAGCTGGAAACACCATATATTTT.

The chain recombines TRBV5-6 with TRBJ1-5, with D perhaps matching TRBD1 (5 bases). The ends were cut back, 3 bases at V and 1 base at J, with 11 bases in the middle. The CDR3 has 15 amino acids. Germline-derived CDR1 and CDR2 are SGHDT and YYEEEE. The CDR3 DNA reads as TGTGCCAGCAGCTCCCGGGGGGAGAGCAATCAGCCCCAGCATTTT. Its protein is CASSSRGESNQPQHF.

This clone was recorded only once. The J gene is TRBJ1-3, the V gene TRBV19; D not resolved. The CDR3 has 16 amino acids. V lost 4 bases to trimming and J lost 1 base, with 14 bases between them. From germline, CDR1 is LNHDA and CDR2 SQIVND (reference sequence). The CDR3 is CASSNRYPISGNTIYF. CDR3 sequence (DNA): TGTGCCAGTAGTAACCGATATCCGATATCTGGAAACACCATATATTTT.

The chain carries TRBV4-2 and TRBJ1-4; TRBD1 is a possible D gene (6 bases). Germline lookup yields CDR1 LGHNA and CDR2 YNFKEQ. The germline V and J ends were trimmed by 2 bases and 0 bases, with 16 bases remaining between them. The CDR3 spans 18 residues. Here the CDR3 reads CASSQLMAGAATNEKLFF. The CDR3 bases are TGTGCCAGCAGCCAATTAATGGCAGGGGCCGCAACTAATGAAAAACTGTTTTTT.

The chain couples TRBV7-9 to TRBJ1-1; TRBD1 is a possible D gene (5 bases). V was shortened by 3 bases and J by 5 bases, with 13 bases between the two germline ends. In germline, CDR1 is SEHNR, CDR2 FQNEAQ (reference sequence). This CDR3 has 14 amino acids. This CDR3 reads CASSLGQGVTEAFF. The CDR3 DNA is TGTGCCAGCAGCTTGGGGCAGGGAGTGACTGAAGCTTTCTTT.

The rearrangement links TRBV11-2 to TRBJ2-7, with D maybe TRBD1 (5 bases). This CDR3 is built from 11 residues. Germline assignment: CDR1 SGHAT and CDR2 FQNNGV. Trimming cost V 3 bases and J 6 bases, with 6 bases left between them. This CDR3 reads CASSFRVEQYF. For the CDR3, the DNA is TGTGCCAGCAGCTTCAGGGTCGAGCAGTACTTC.

The chain uses TRBV7-9 and TRBJ2-5, with 7 bases fitting TRBD2. Trimming took 2 bases from V and 1 from J; bases not matched to a gene: 1. The CDR3 loop spans 14 amino acids. The germline V gene has CDR1 SEHNR and CDR2 FQNEAQ (reference sequence). CDR3 DNA: TGTGCCAGCAGCTTATGGACTAGCCAAGAGACCCAGTACTTC. Amino acids: CASSLWTSQETQYF.

The chain has TRBV12-5 and TRBJ2-7, with 10 bases fitting TRBD1. CDR1 and CDR2 (germline): LGHNT, FRNRAP. The V segment lost 0 bases and the J segment 2 bases; nucleotides outside the gene matches: 4. The length of the CDR3 is 16 residues. CDR3 sequence reads: CASGLVVGQGAYEQYF. CDR3 nucleotide sequence: TGTGCTAGTGGTTTGGTAGTCGGACAGGGGGCCTACGAGCAGTACTTC.

The rearrangement joins TRBV2 to TRBJ2-5; no clear D. The CDR3 loop spans 12 amino acids. Germline assignment: CDR1 SNHLY and CDR2 FYNNEI. The V end was cut by 3 bases, the J end by 5 bases, with 7 bases between. CDR3 protein: CASSDRVETQYF. The CDR3 DNA follows: TGTGCCAGCAGTGACCGAGTGGAGACCCAGTACTTC.

The chain links TRBV10-1 to TRBJ2-7, with D possibly TRBD2 on 5 matching bases. Germline CDR1 WNHNN, CDR2 SYGVQD (reference sequence). The CDR3 loop spans 15 amino acids. Trimming shortened V by 0 bases and J by 5 bases, and 14 bases separated the two germline ends. The CDR3 here is CASSESGALGHEQYF. The CDR3 nucleotides are TGCGCCAGCAGTGAGTCGGGAGCGCTGGGCCACGAGCAGTACTTC.

The chain carries TRBV7-9 and TRBJ1-2; D remains ambiguous. The germline V gene encodes CDR1 SEHNR and CDR2 FQNEAQ (reference sequence). The CDR3 runs to 11 residues. Between the trimmed V and J ends, which lost 0 bases and 6 bases, there was a span of 2 bases. Written as DNA, the CDR3 is TGTGCCAGCAGCTTAGCCGATGGCTACACCTTC. Translation gives CASSLADGYTF. Full variable domain (remainder filled in from reference TRBV7-9 and TRBJ1-2): DTGVSQNPRHKITKRGQNVTFRCDPISEHNRLYWYRQTLGQGPEFLTYFQNEAQLEKSRLLSDRFSAERPKGSFSTLEIQRTEQGDSAMYLCASSLADGYTFGSGTRLTVV.

The V and J genes are TRBV6-5 and TRBJ2-1; either TRBD1 or TRBD2 may supply D (6 bases each). This CDR3 spans 14 amino acids. CDR1 MNHEY and CDR2 SVGAGI come from the germline V gene. V gave up 11 bases and J gave up 5 bases, with 19 bases separating them. CDR3 bases: TGTGCCGCGGCAAGAAGGGGGGCCAACAATGAGCAGTTCTTC. Protein product: CAAARRGANNEQFF.

This sequence joins TRBV19 and TRBJ1-5, with D uncertain. The V and J ends lost 4 bases and 0 bases respectively, with 13 bases between them. The CDR3 is 16 residues long. Looked up from germline, CDR1 is LNHDA and CDR2 is SQIVND (reference sequence). The CDR3 sequence: CASSTRHRDSNQPQHF. In nucleotides, the CDR3 is TGTGCCAGTAGTACCAGGCACCGGGATAGCAATCAGCCCCAGCATTTT. Drawing the rest from reference TRBV19 and TRBJ1-5, the complete variable domain is DGGITQSPKYLFRKEGQNVTLSCEQNLNHDAMYWYRQDPGQGLRLIYYSQIVNDFQKGDIAEGYSVSREKKESFPLTVTSAQKNPTAFYLCASSTRHRDSNQPQHFGDGTRLSIL.

The rearrangement joins TRBV2 to TRBJ1-1; no reliable D call. Trimming stripped 3 bases from V and 6 bases from J, with 17 bases between. CDR3 size: 15 residues. The V gene's germline CDR1 is SNHLY and CDR2 FYNNEI. CDR3 nucleotide sequence: TGTGCCAGCAGTGAGCACCAATCCTCCCGGTCTGAAGCTTTCTTT. This gives the protein CASSEHQSSRSEAFF. The full variable domain, with the rest looked up from reference TRBV2 and TRBJ1-1, is EPEVTQTPSHQVTQMGQEVILRCVPISNHLYFYWYRQILGQKVEFLVSFYNNEISEKSEIFDDQFSVERPDGSNFTLKIRSTKLEDSAMYFCASSEHQSSRSEAFFGQGTRLTVV.

This clone appeared once. The chain carries TRBV19 and TRBJ1-5; D gene ambiguous. The CDR3 loop spans 12 amino acids. Trimming pared 10 bases from V and 7 bases from J, leaving 14 bases between. Germline assignment: CDR1 LNHDA and CDR2 SQIVND (reference sequence). The CDR3: CATLEFGQPQHF. CDR3 DNA: TGTGCCACCTTAGAATTCGGCCAGCCCCAGCATTTT. Full variable domain (missing parts from reference TRBV19 and TRBJ1-5): DGGITQSPKYLFRKEGQNVTLSCEQNLNHDAMYWYRQDPGQGLRLIYYSQIVNDFQKGDIAEGYSVSREKKESFPLTVTSAQKNPTAFYLCATLEFGQPQHFGDGTRLSIL.

V gene TRBV7-9 combines with J gene TRBJ2-1; 7 bases match TRBD2. Germline assignment: CDR1 SEHNR and CDR2 FQNEAQ (reference sequence). The length of the CDR3 is 14 residues. J lost 3 bases, V lost 4 bases, and 3 bases had no gene match. The chain's CDR3 is CASSSSGDYNEQFF. CDR3 in DNA: TGTGCCAGCAGCTCGAGCGGGGACTACAATGAGCAGTTCTTC.

This clone appeared a single time. V usage is TRBV5-4 and J usage is TRBJ1-2; 8 bases align to TRBD1. V lost 1 base, J lost 8 bases, and 13 bases stayed unmatched. Germline lookup yields CDR1 SGHNT and CDR2 YYREEE (reference sequence). CDR3 size: 16 residues. The CDR3 loop reads CASSLPGGGPLWGYTF. DNA for the CDR3: TGTGCCAGCAGCTTGCCAGGGGGCGGCCCCCTATGGGGCTACACCTTC.

CDR3 sequence reads: CASTSPLENTEAFF. In nucleotides, the CDR3 is TGTGCCAGCACGTCCCCCCTTGAGAACACTGAAGCTTTCTTT. The chain combines TRBV6-1 with TRBJ1-1, with D hard to call. This CDR3 region has 14 residues. V lost 7 bases to trimming and J lost 1 base, with 13 bases between them. CDR1 MNHNS and CDR2 SASEGT come from the germline V gene.

This chain links TRBV7-9 with TRBJ2-7; D is tentatively TRBD1 or TRBD2 (6 bases each). This CDR3 contains 16 residues. V dropped 4 bases and J dropped 1 base, with 17 bases sitting between them. Germline V gives CDR1 SEHNR, CDR2 FQNEAQ (reference sequence). CDR3 loop: CASSSFGGAASYEQYF. The CDR3 DNA is TGTGCCAGCAGCTCGTTCGGGGGCGCGGCTTCCTACGAGCAGTACTTC.

A word on this clone: Other DNA sequences in the same sample also yield this CDR3. The V call is TRBV5-1, the J call TRBJ2-5; D call uncertain. V gave up 1 base and J gave up 5 bases, with 3 bases separating them. The CDR3 has 11 amino acids. In germline, CDR1 is SGHRS, CDR2 YFSETQ. The CDR3 DNA reads as TGCGCCAGCAGCTTGTGGGAGACCCAGTACTTC. Its protein is CASSLWETQYF.

The J gene is TRBJ2-2, the V gene TRBV5-1; possibly TRBD1 for D (6 bases). The V gene lost 0 bases and the J gene lost 5 bases, with 20 bases spanning the gap. The CDR3 extends over 18 amino acids. CDR1 is SGHRS, CDR2 YFSETQ, per germline. As DNA, the CDR3 is TGCGCCAGCAGCTTGGCACAAACAGGGCCCGAAGGGACCGGGGAGCTGTTTTTT. Translating gives CASSLAQTGPEGTGELFF.